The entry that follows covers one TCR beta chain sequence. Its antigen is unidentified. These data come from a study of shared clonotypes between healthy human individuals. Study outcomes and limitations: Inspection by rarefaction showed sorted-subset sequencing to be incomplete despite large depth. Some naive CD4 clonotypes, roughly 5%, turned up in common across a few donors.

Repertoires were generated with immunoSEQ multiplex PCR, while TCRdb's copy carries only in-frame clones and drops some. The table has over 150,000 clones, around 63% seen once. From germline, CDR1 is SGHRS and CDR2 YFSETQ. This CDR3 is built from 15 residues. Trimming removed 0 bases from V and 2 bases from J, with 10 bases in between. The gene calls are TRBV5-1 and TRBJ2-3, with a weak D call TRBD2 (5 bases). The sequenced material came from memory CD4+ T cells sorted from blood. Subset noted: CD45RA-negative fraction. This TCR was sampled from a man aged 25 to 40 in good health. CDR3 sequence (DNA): TGCGCCAGCAGCTTGGATGGCGGGTACACAGATACGCAGTATTTT. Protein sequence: CASSLDGGYTDTQYF.